These T cell receptor beta chains were read from a single sample in a study of cytomegalovirus exposure and HLA in healthy donors. TCRdb keeps only in-frame clones here, not all; method: immunoSEQ multiplex PCR. Among approximately 200,000 clones listed, less than 85% were seen once. The sequenced material came from PBMCs. Every receptor here comes from a man aged 30 to 39 in good health and CMV-seropositive. CDR3s include the opening cysteine and the closing phenylalanine or tryptophan. A D gene is named only where the DNA matches it firmly. For some rows the clone size is stated as once, few or many, or as a class when expanded; others skip it.

>-|TRBD2|TRBV7-6|TRBJ2-1
TGTGCCAGCAGCTTAGAGACTAGCGGGAGCAATGAGCAGTTCTTC
CASSLETSGSNEQFF
>-|-|TRBV5-6|TRBJ1-2
TGTGCCAGCAGCCGGAGGGGTGTTCCCCTTTGGACCTTC
CASSRRGVPLWTF
>-|-|TRBV7-3|TRBJ1-3
TGTGCCAGCAGCTTACAGGGCAGCTCTGGAAACACCATATATTTT
CASSLQGSSGNTIYF
>few|TRBD1|TRBV10-3|TRBJ1-1
TGTGCCATCAGTCACGACAGGGGAGCTTTCTTT
CAISHDRGAFF
>-|-|TRBV29-1|TRBJ1-1
TGCAGCGTTGGTACAGGGTGGGACACTGAAGCTTTCTTT
CSVGTGWDTEAFF
>-|TRBD1|TRBV6-5|TRBJ1-1
TGTGCCAGCAGTTACTCCGGACAGGGGGAAGCTTTCTTT
CASSYSGQGEAFF
>-|-|TRBV4-1|TRBJ2-5
TGCGCCAGCAGCCAAGATTTTAGCGGCTCGGAGACCCAGTACTTC
CASSQDFSGSETQYF
>-|-|TRBV29-1|TRBJ1-2
TGCAGCGTTGAAGTCCCCGGGGGTAGTGGGTACTATGGCTACACCTTC
CSVEVPGGSGYYGYTF
>-|TRBD1|TRBV29-1|TRBJ1-1
TGCAGCGTTGACGTGGGACAGGGAGGTACTGAAGCTTTCTTT
CSVDVGQGGTEAFF
>-|-|TRBV6-5|TRBJ2-7
TGTGCCAGCAGTTACGGTCAGGGTATCGGGTACGAGCAGTACTTC
CASSYGQGIGYEQYF
>-|TRBD1|TRBV19|TRBJ1-1
TGTGCCAGTAGTGTCCGACAGGGAGACACTGAAGCTTTCTTT
CASSVRQGDTEAFF
>-|-|TRBV30|TRBJ1-6
TGTGCCTGGAGTGTACCAGGAAACCTTAATTCACCCCTCCACTTT
CAWSVPGNLNSPLHF
>-|TRBD1|TRBV6-6|TRBJ1-5
TGTGCCAGCAGAGGACAGGGTAGCAATCAGCCCCAGCATTTT
CASRGQGSNQPQHF
>few|-|TRBV11-3|TRBJ2-2
TGTGCCAGCAGCTTAGACCCGGGACAAAACACCGGGGAGCTGTTTTTT
CASSLDPGQNTGELFF
>-|TRBD2|TRBV7-2|TRBJ2-3
TGTGCCAGCTCCCGGGAACTAGCGGGGGGGTTCACAGATACGCAGTATTTT
CASSRELAGGFTDTQYF
>-|-|TRBV11-1|TRBJ1-1
TGTGCCAGCAGCGTCTCTAACACTGAAGCTTTCTTT
CASSVSNTEAFF
>-|-|TRBV2|TRBJ1-1
TGTGCCAGCAGACCAGGGTACACTGAAGCTTTCTTT
CASRPGYTEAFF
>-|-|TRBV9|TRBJ2-2
TGTGCCAGCAGCGCTGAGGGAGGGGGGGGGCCTGCGAACACCGGGGAGCTGTTTTTT
CASSAEGGGGPANTGELFF
>-|TRBD1|TRBV19|TRBJ1-2
TGTGCCAGTAGTATCCCCGGGACAGGGTTAGTGGATGGCTACACCTTC
CASSIPGTGLVDGYTF
>-|TRBD1|TRBV4-3|TRBJ2-7
TGCGCCAGCAGCCAAGGGGCCGGGACAGGGGCCACCTACGAGCAGTACTTC
CASSQGAGTGATYEQYF
>-|-|TRBV19|TRBJ1-3
TGTGCCAGCTCCTTGGGTCAGGGGCGCTCTGGAAACACCATATATTTT
CASSLGQGRSGNTIYF
>-|TRBD1|TRBV5-6|TRBJ1-2
TGTGCCAGCAGCACCGACAGGGCTGGCGGCTACACCTTC
CASSTDRAGGYTF
>few|TRBD1|TRBV28|TRBJ1-2
TGTGCCAGCAGTTCGGACAGGGGGCAAGACTATGGCTACACCTTC
CASSSDRGQDYGYTF
>-|-|TRBV14|TRBJ2-6
TGTGCCAGCAGCCAAGGTTGGACAACTGGGGCCAACGTCCTGACTTTC
CASSQGWTTGANVLTF
>-|-|TRBV9|TRBJ1-5
TGTGCCAGCAGCGTTGGGGGGGGGAATCAGCCCCAGCATTTT
CASSVGGGNQPQHF
>-|TRBD2|TRBV2|TRBJ2-7
TGTGCCAGCAGGATGAGACTAGCGGGAGGGCCCTGGGAGCAGTACTTC
CASRMRLAGGPWEQYF
>few|-|TRBV9|TRBJ2-7
TGTGCCAGCAGCGTAGTGGCAGGGGTGGGCTACGAGCAGTACTTC
CASSVVAGVGYEQYF
>-|-|TRBV5-1|TRBJ1-2
TGCGCCAGCAGCTTCGACAGCCTCTATGGCTACACCTTC
CASSFDSLYGYTF
>-|TRBD2|TRBV11-3|TRBJ2-1
TGTGCCAGCAGCGGGGGGACTAGAAGAGCGGGATCCTACAATGAGCAGTTCTTC
CASSGGTRRAGSYNEQFF
>-|-|TRBV18|TRBJ1-5
TGTGCCAGCTCACCGACAGGTGGAAGGCCCCAGCATTTT
CASSPTGGRPQHF
>-|TRBD1|TRBV25-1|TRBJ1-3
TGTGCCAGCAGTGAAGGGAGAGGGGGCACTGGAAACACCATATATTTT
CASSEGRGGTGNTIYF
>-|TRBD2|TRBV6-6|TRBJ2-1
TGTGCCAGCAGACTAGCGGGAAATGAGCAGTTCTTC
CASRLAGNEQFF
>-|TRBD1|TRBV19|TRBJ2-7
TGTGCCAGTAGTATCAGAGGGGGCCCCTACGAGCAGTACTTC
CASSIRGGPYEQYF
>few|-|TRBV7-9|TRBJ2-1
TGTGCCAGCAGCTTAGCGGGAGCTCTCAATGAGCAGTTCTTC
CASSLAGALNEQFF
>-|TRBD1|TRBV5-1|TRBJ1-2
TGCGCCAGCAGCCCCGGGACAGGGCAAGGGTATGGCTACACCTTC
CASSPGTGQGYGYTF
>-|-|TRBV5-4|TRBJ2-3
TGTGCCAGCAGCCCTAGCACAGATACGCAGTATTTT
CASSPSTDTQYF
>-|TRBD1|TRBV14|TRBJ1-2
TGTGCCAGCAGCTCGAGGTCGGACAGGGGCTTCTATGGCTACACCTTC
CASSSRSDRGFYGYTF
>-|TRBD2|TRBV7-3|TRBJ2-2
TGTGCCAGCAGCGCAAGACTAGCGGGAGGTGCCGGGGAGCTGTTTTTT
CASSARLAGGAGELFF
>-|TRBD1|TRBV28|TRBJ2-3
TGTGCCAGCAGTCGCGACAGGGGGCTTCCAGATACGCAGTATTTT
CASSRDRGLPDTQYF
>few|-|TRBV5-4|TRBJ2-6
TGTGCCAGCAGCGGCGGCCAGCCTGGGGCCAACGTCCTGACTTTC
CASSGGQPGANVLTF
>-|TRBD1|TRBV4-2|TRBJ1-1
TGTGCCAGCAGCCGCGGGACAGGGGGGATGAACACTGAAGCTTTCTTT
CASSRGTGGMNTEAFF
>-|TRBD1|TRBV5-1|TRBJ1-2
TGCGCCAGCAGCACCGGACAGGGCGGCTACACCTTC
CASSTGQGGYTF
>once|-|TRBV4-3|TRBJ2-6
TGCGCCAGCAGCCAAATATATAGTTCTGGGGCCAACGTCCTGACTTTC
CASSQIYSSGANVLTF
>-|TRBD2|TRBV27|TRBJ2-3
TGTGCCAGCAGTATCGGGACTAGCGGGAGGGTGGAGTATTTT
CASSIGTSGRVEYF
>-|TRBD1|TRBV30|TRBJ2-7
TGTGCCTGGAGTGGGGGGACAGGACCCTACGAGCAGTACTTC
CAWSGGTGPYEQYF
>-|TRBD2|TRBV7-6|TRBJ2-1
TGTGCCAGCAGCGCAGCGGGGAGCTCCTACAATGAGCAGTTCTTC
CASSAAGSSYNEQFF
>-|-|TRBV4-3|TRBJ1-2
TGCGCCAGCAGCCAAGATGAGGGGGACGGCTATGGCTACACCTTC
CASSQDEGDGYGYTF
>-|-|TRBV27|TRBJ1-4
TGTGCCAGCAGCCGACAGCAGAATGAAAAACTGTTTTTT
CASSRQQNEKLFF
>-|-|TRBV5-6|TRBJ2-5
TGTGCCAGCAGCTTGCGGGAGACCCAGTACTTC
CASSLRETQYF
>-|TRBD2|TRBV18|TRBJ2-7
TGTGCCAGCTCACGAACTGCGGGAGATGGGTACGAGCAGTACTTC
CASSRTAGDGYEQYF
>few|TRBD2|TRBV5-1|TRBJ2-5
TGCGCCAGCAGCCAAGGGACTAGCGGGGGGGGAGAGACCCAGTACTTC
CASSQGTSGGGETQYF
>-|-|TRBV29-1|TRBJ2-5
TGCAGCGCATCACCGGGACTGCAAGAGACCCAGTACTTC
CSASPGLQETQYF
>-|TRBD2|TRBV7-2|TRBJ2-7
TGTGCCAGCAGCTGGGGAGGGACTAGCGGGAGAAACGAGCAGTACTTC
CASSWGGTSGRNEQYF
>-|-|TRBV5-1|TRBJ1-1
TGCGCCAGCAGCTTGGGGTCAGCCGGCGGGACTGAAGCTTTCTTT
CASSLGSAGGTEAFF
>-|-|TRBV9|TRBJ2-5
TGTGCCAGCTCCCCCGTGGCAGACCAAGAGACCCAGTACTTC
CASSPVADQETQYF
>-|TRBD1|TRBV29-1|TRBJ2-7
TGCAGCGTCCTGGACAGGGCGGCCTACGAGCAGTACTTC
CSVLDRAAYEQYF
>-|TRBD1|TRBV4-1|TRBJ1-1
TGCGCCAGCAGCCAAGCCCCCGCAGGCAGGGGGGAAGCTTTCTTT
CASSQAPAGRGEAFF
>once|-|TRBV7-2|TRBJ1-5
TGTGCCAGCAGCTCCAGTGAGAAGCGGCCACAGCATTTT
CASSSSEKRPQHF
>-|-|TRBV6-5|TRBJ2-2
TGTGCCAGCAGTTACCTCCTCACCGGGGAGCTGTTTTTT
CASSYLLTGELFF